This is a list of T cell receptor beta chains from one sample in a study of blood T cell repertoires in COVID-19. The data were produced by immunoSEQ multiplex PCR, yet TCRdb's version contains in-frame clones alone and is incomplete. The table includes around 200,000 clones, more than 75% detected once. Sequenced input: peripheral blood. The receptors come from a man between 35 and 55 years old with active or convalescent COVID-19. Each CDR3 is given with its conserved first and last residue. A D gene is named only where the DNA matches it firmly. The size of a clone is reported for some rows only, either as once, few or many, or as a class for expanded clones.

TGTGCCAGCAGGGGACTAGCGAGAATGGAGCAGTTCTTC | CASRGLARMEQFF | 13 | TRBJ2-1 | TRBD2 | TRBV27 | .
TGTGCCAGCAGCTTCCGGACAGGGTCGTGGAACTCCTACGAGCAGTACTTC | CASSFRTGSWNSYEQYF | 17 | TRBJ2-7 | TRBD1 | TRBV7-8 | .
TGTGCCAGCGTACCGGGACTAGACCACAATGAGCAGTTCTTC | CASVPGLDHNEQFF | 14 | TRBJ2-1 | TRBD2 | TRBV27 | .
TGTGCCAGCAGTGGACAGATGGGGACTGAAGCTTTCTTT | CASSGQMGTEAFF | 13 | TRBJ1-1 | . | TRBV6-4 | .
TGTGCCAGCAGCCCGGGACATCGCACAGATACGCAGTATTTT | CASSPGHRTDTQYF | 14 | TRBJ2-3 | . | TRBV9 | .
TGTGCCAGCAGTTTAGTAACTTCCCTGAGGAATGAGCAGTTCTTC | CASSLVTSLRNEQFF | 15 | TRBJ2-1 | . | TRBV28 | .
TGTGCCAGCAGTTACAGCGGCAGGAACTATGGCTACACCTTC | CASSYSGRNYGYTF | 14 | TRBJ1-2 | . | TRBV6-5 | .
TGTGCCAGCAGTGATCTCGGGTTCGGCTACACCTTC | CASSDLGFGYTF | 12 | TRBJ1-2 | . | TRBV6-1 | .
TGTGCCAGCAGTTTATGGGGGACAGGGGGCCTCAATGAGCAGTTCTTC | CASSLWGTGGLNEQFF | 16 | TRBJ2-1 | TRBD1 | TRBV28 | .
TGTGCCAGCAGCTTCAGTAACTCCTACGAGCAGTACTTC | CASSFSNSYEQYF | 13 | TRBJ2-7 | . | TRBV7-6 | .
TGTGCCCAAAGGCGGGGCCCCACTAATGAAAAACTGTTTTTT | CAQRRGPTNEKLFF | 14 | TRBJ1-4 | . | TRBV7-9 | .
TGTGCCAGCAGTGAGGGGCTAGCGGGGTCGAATGAGCAGTTCTTC | CASSEGLAGSNEQFF | 15 | TRBJ2-1 | TRBD2 | TRBV6-1 | few
TGTGCCAGCAGTTATCGACCCCGGGGGTTGAACACTGAAGCTTTCTTT | CASSYRPRGLNTEAFF | 16 | TRBJ1-1 | . | TRBV6-5 | .
TGTGCCAGCAGCTTATCGGCCGGGATTCTATACGAGCAGTACTTC | CASSLSAGILYEQYF | 15 | TRBJ2-7 | . | TRBV7-3 | once
TGTGCCAGCAGTAAGCAGGGTGACTACAATGAGCAGTTCTTC | CASSKQGDYNEQFF | 14 | TRBJ2-1 | . | TRBV7-3 | .
TGTGCCAGCAGCCCCACAGGGGGATCACCCCTCCACTTT | CASSPTGGSPLHF | 13 | TRBJ1-6 | TRBD1 | TRBV5-4 | .
TGTGCCAGCGGGACAAGTAAAGAGACCCAGTACTTC | CASGTSKETQYF | 12 | TRBJ2-5 | . | TRBV12-3/TRBV12-4 | .
TGTGCCAGCAGCGTAACAGATAATTCACCCCTCCACTTT | CASSVTDNSPLHF | 13 | TRBJ1-6 | . | TRBV9 | .
TGTGCCAGCAGTCCGGGACTAGCGGGAGAAGGGAACACCGGGGAGCTGTTTTTT | CASSPGLAGEGNTGELFF | 18 | TRBJ2-2 | TRBD2 | TRBV6-6 | .
TGTGCTAGTGGCCAAGGGACAGGGGGCATTTCGAACACCGGGGAGCTGTTTTTT | CASGQGTGGISNTGELFF | 18 | TRBJ2-2 | TRBD1 | TRBV12-5 | few
TGTGCCAGCAGTCAGCCGGGACAGGCCCATTTT | CASSQPGQAHF | 11 | TRBJ1-5 | TRBD1 | TRBV2 | .
TGTGCCAGCCAAGGAACAGGGAGAGAGGCCCAGTACTTC | CASQGTGREAQYF | 13 | TRBJ2-5 | . | TRBV2 | .
TGTGCCAGTAGTATACCCCCCTCCACTGAAGCTTTCTTT | CASSIPPSTEAFF | 13 | TRBJ1-1 | . | TRBV19 | .
TGTGCCAGCAGCTTGGGACAGGGGTGGCCCGGGGAGCTGTTTTTT | CASSLGQGWPGELFF | 15 | TRBJ2-2 | TRBD1 | TRBV11-3 | .
TGTGCCAGCAAAGACCCAGGGGACGCTTATAGCAATCAGCCCCAGCATTTT | CASKDPGDAYSNQPQHF | 17 | TRBJ1-5 | . | TRBV2 | few
TGCGCCAGCAGTCAAGGACGTTGTCGGCGGTCCCTCGGGGGGAACACTGAAGCTTTCTTT | CASSQGRCRRSLGGNTEAFF | 20 | TRBJ1-1 | . | TRBV23-1 | .
TGTGCCAGCAGCTTCTGGGACAGGGACTGGCGTTCACCCCTCCACTTT | CASSFWDRDWRSPLHF | 16 | TRBJ1-6 | TRBD1 | TRBV11-2 | .
TGTGCCAGCAGCCCGGGACTAGTAATCACCGGGGAGCTGTTTTTT | CASSPGLVITGELFF | 15 | TRBJ2-2 | TRBD2 | TRBV27 | .
TGTGCCAGCAGACCCCGGACAGGGGGCACTGAAGCTTTCTTT | CASRPRTGGTEAFF | 14 | TRBJ1-1 | TRBD1 | TRBV5-5 | .
TGTGCCAGCCAGAGGAGGAACACTGAAGCTTTCTTT | CASQRRNTEAFF | 12 | TRBJ1-1 | . | TRBV19 | .
TGTGCCAGCAGTTTGCTGGGGGCTGGCGGGAGTATCTACGAGCAGTACTTC | CASSLLGAGGSIYEQYF | 17 | TRBJ2-7 | . | TRBV27 | .
TGTGCCAGCAGCTATGACAGCCGGTCGAACACTGAAGCTTTCTTT | CASSYDSRSNTEAFF | 15 | TRBJ1-1 | . | TRBV6-5 | .
TGTGCCTGGAGTGGGCTCCCCTACGAGCAGTACTTC | CAWSGLPYEQYF | 12 | TRBJ2-7 | . | TRBV30 | .
TGTGCCACTCCCCCGACAATGTATGGCTACACCTTC | CATPPTMYGYTF | 12 | TRBJ1-2 | . | TRBV27 | .
TGTGCCAGCAGTTACACCGGGACAGGGGATCAGCCCCAGCATTTT | CASSYTGTGDQPQHF | 15 | TRBJ1-5 | TRBD1 | TRBV6-6 | .
TGTGCCAACGCCCCCCCGGGACACACTAACTATGGCTACACCTTC | CANAPPGHTNYGYTF | 15 | TRBJ1-2 | . | TRBV28 | .
TGTGCCATCAGAAGGAGCGGAGGGGCCGCCCCAGATACGCAGTATTTT | CAIRRSGGAAPDTQYF | 16 | TRBJ2-3 | . | TRBV10-3 | once
TGTGCCACTAGCGGGAGGGCCTCCCCCTACAATGAGCAGTTCTTC | CATSGRASPYNEQFF | 15 | TRBJ2-1 | TRBD2 | TRBV27 | .
TGTGCCACCAGCAGATCTACAGTGCAAGAGACCCAGTACTTC | CATSRSTVQETQYF | 14 | TRBJ2-5 | . | TRBV15 | .
TGTGCCATCAGTGGACAGGGGGAGCCCTACGAGCAGTACTTC | CAISGQGEPYEQYF | 14 | TRBJ2-7 | TRBD1 | TRBV10-3 | .
TGTGCCAGCAGCCTCCTGGGGGGTCCCAATGAGCAGTTCTTC | CASSLLGGPNEQFF | 14 | TRBJ2-1 | . | TRBV27 | .
TGTGCCAGCAGCGTAGGACAGGACACTGAAGCTTTCTTT | CASSVGQDTEAFF | 13 | TRBJ1-1 | . | TRBV9 | once
TGTGCCAGCAGCCCCGGGGATAGCGGGGGGACCGGGGAGCTGTTTTTT | CASSPGDSGGTGELFF | 16 | TRBJ2-2 | TRBD2 | TRBV3-1/TRBV3-2 | .
TGTGCCAGTAGTTTGACAGGGTATGGGGAACACACTGAAGCTTTCTTT | CASSLTGYGEHTEAFF | 16 | TRBJ1-1 | TRBD1 | TRBV19 | once
TGTGCCAGCGAGGAAGGGACAGGGATCGACTATGGCTACACCTTC | CASEEGTGIDYGYTF | 15 | TRBJ1-2 | TRBD1 | TRBV6-5 | .